This T cell receptor (beta chain) originates from a study of cytomegalovirus exposure and HLA in healthy donors. The wider study: The same platform was used for the 90 to 150 validation repertoires and the roughly 640 first-cohort repertoires, a later analysis reported.

Points from the study as a whole: Under in vitro conditions, three CMV-associated chains were confirmed as specific for CMV antigens. The listing of 150 to 200 TCR beta chains classed them as cytomegalovirus-associated. In a later analysis, first-cohort TCR clusters were found to tend to co-occur in the approximately 120 validation repertoires.

Germline trimming cut 4 bases from V and 1 base from J; bases unmatched to any gene: 6. Germline-derived CDR1 and CDR2 are SGHVS and FNYEAQ. The CDR3 length is 15 residues. This clone was detected only once. Its antigen remains unidentified. Some clones are missing from TCRdb's copy, which holds only in-frame ones; the method was immunoSEQ multiplex PCR. Of more than 250,000 clones in the sample, around 90% are singletons; the top ten hold about 1.2%. Source material: PBMCs. The sequence was collected from a woman aged 30 to 39 in good health and CMV-seropositive. This chain uses TRBV7-6 with TRBJ2-7; 8 nucleotides line up with TRBD1. The CDR3 sequence is CASSSDRGPSYEQYF. Here the CDR3 DNA reads TGTGCCAGCAGCTCCGACAGGGGACCTTCCTACGAGCAGTACTTC.